This note documents a single T cell receptor (beta chain) sequence. This clone showed up just once. Its antigen remains undetermined. Base-call qualities are not available, and no considerably larger clone is one nucleotide away. The cohort was made up of under 800 healthy bone marrow donors. Cohort members were all nominally healthy when sampled, although unrecorded immune exposures were likely present. The donor was CMV seronegative and belonged to the group of 350 to 400 seronegative cohort members. A peripheral blood sample was provided by each donor, and peripheral blood mononuclear cells were used for TCR beta sequencing. The Qiagen DNeasy Blood Extraction Kit was used to extract genomic DNA from the blood cell samples. This sample is drawn from a study of cytomegalovirus exposure and HLA in healthy donors (dated by TCRdb to about 2017). General notes on the study: According to an earlier analysis of several hundred of the donors, about 180 million T cells yielded roughly 110 million unique TCR beta sequences and 276 Gb of sequence data. Donor age, sex, ethnicity and CMV serostatus were compiled alongside the repertoire data. To predict cytomegalovirus infection status, the study combined high-throughput TCR immunosequencing, statistical association of individual TCRs with disease status, and machine learning. The study used immunosequencing to profile the T cell repertoires of about 670 subjects and linked those repertoires to cytomegalovirus serostatus. In a later genetic analysis, genome-wide SNP genotypes for about 55% of the roughly 670 donors were used, and that subset was treated as a discovery cohort. All discovery cohort repertoires had been generated using a single sequencing platform. In addition to the first cohort of 666 subjects, a separate validation cohort of over 90 different subjects was used. The study aimed to test whether signatures of past pathogen exposure could be identified by cataloging public T cell receptors. Among roughly 400 genotyped donors of the cohort, an average of around 240,000 unique TCR beta nucleotide sequences was sequenced per donor, of which about 19% were non-productive. A later analysis re-examined previously published TCR beta repertoires from several hundred donors and added high-resolution HLA genotyping to investigate patterns of TCR occurrence. Both class I and class II loci were covered by HLA typing, at four-digit resolution. In an earlier analysis of 550 to 700 of the donors, high-throughput TCR beta sequencing was used to judge whether each TCR beta V gene segment behaved as functional or pseudogenic. An early release that covered around 590 HLA-typed donors contained approximately 300 gigabases of sequencing data and roughly 84 million unique TCR sequences. Rather than drawing on any new phenotypic data, the later analysis identified candidate immune exposures from TCR beta sequences and the way those sequences occurred across donors. The number of typed donors differed by locus: roughly 620-630 for A, B, C, DRB1 and DQB1; some 500 for DQA1; approximately 600 for DPA1; and some 430 for DPB1. Of the 350 to 450 genotyped donors, over 65% fell in the genetic ancestry cluster associated with self-reported Caucasian donors. Because of strong linkage in the cohort, 4 to 6 DR-DQ haplotypes were treated as single units for association and clustering.

The library was produced with the immunoSEQ multiplex PCR assay. For the multiplex PCR, a mixture combining 60 forward primers for TCR Vbeta segments and 13 reverse primers for TCR Jbeta segments was used. The CDR3 region of rearranged TCR beta genes was amplified from genomic DNA by a multiplex PCR assay. On the Illumina HiSeq System, the amplified TCR beta libraries were sequenced as 87-base-pair reads. The authors' pipeline ran thus. A later analysis tallied 80 million to 95 million unique TCR beta chains across the 640 or so repertoires, and about 10 million of those chains were shared by two or more donors. To remove PCR and sequencing errors, raw reads were error-corrected and collapsed into unique sequences using a nearest-neighbor algorithm that merged closely related sequences. V, D and J gene segments were assigned by aligning CDR3 sequences to IMGT reference sequences. For a sequence to be retained, a match of at least six nucleotides was required to both a V gene segment and a J gene segment. A rearrangement counted as productive if the CDR3 had no stop codons and remained in frame with V and J, and every other rearrangement counted as non-productive. Following IMGT convention, CDR3 was defined as the stretch from the second conserved V-encoded cysteine up to the conserved J-encoded phenylalanine. In an earlier analysis of more than 550 of the donors, sequences lacking an unambiguous match to a single V gene segment were excluded. In an earlier analysis of approximately 560 of the donors, a V segment was called functional when productive rearrangements were above 56.7%, and segregating when the standard deviation between donors exceeded 5%. A statistical classification framework was developed to diagnose cytomegalovirus status using the catalog of TCR beta chain sequences. V and J gene assignment, in a later analysis, came from comparing TCR nucleotide sequences with IMGT/GENE-DB human TR gene sequences. A later analysis assigned CDR3 sequences and most-parsimonious VDJ recombination scenarios with the TCRdist pipeline. In a later analysis, each TCR beta chain was defined by its CDR3 amino acid sequence together with its V-gene family, and reads lacking a unique V-gene family were excluded. In a later analysis, 500 to 650 highly shared, low-generation-probability nucleotide sequences were removed to address suspected cross-contamination and a sequencing artifact. For each public chain, a later analysis derived a clonal expansion index from normalized ranks of inferred template counts within each repertoire. Generation probabilities in a later analysis came from a VDJ recombination model fitted to out-of-frame rearrangements, and those results were checked against IGoR. In a later analysis, TCR-TCR, TCR-HLA and TCR-CMV co-occurrence was scored with hypergeometric tests, and a repertoire-size bias correction was applied to TCR pairs. A later analysis estimated false discovery rates by permuting HLA or CMV assignments 20 times. In a later analysis, co-occurring TCRs were grouped with DBSCAN, and TCRdist sequence similarity was added when clustering was performed within HLA-allele-positive subsets. Repertoires with fewer than 30,000 or more than 120,000 public chains were left out of co-occurrence clustering, as were a handful of repertoires with anomalous nucleotide sharing. Not all clones reach the TCRdb copy of this immuneACCESS table, which keeps in-frame sequences only. Checked studies attribute under half of the gap to unresolved V genes and leave the rest unexplained. V and J calls plus clone size are reproduced from that table; the DNA served to infer D and trimming. Recorded for this sample are some 130,000 clones; 80% of them occurred a single time. Of the sample, approximately 2.1% falls within the top ten clones.

CDR1 and CDR2 are read off the germline V gene as SGHAT and FQNNGV. Reading from cysteine to phenylalanine, the CDR3 counts 16 amino acids. Only the CDR3 part of the read is kept: 48 bases, read in frame from the first base. The junction carries 12 bases between V and J, which are trimmed by 2 bases and 2 bases respectively. Results and caveats for the whole study, not just this receptor: In vitro tests confirmed that a few of the cytomegalovirus-associated TCR beta chains recognize cytomegalovirus antigens. When HLA alleles, especially DR and DQ, strongly co-occurred, attributing TCR associations to individual alleles was difficult. V-gene and J-gene trimming of TCR beta chains was associated with a missense DCLRE1C variant in a later genetic analysis, and the association was replicated in an independent cohort. Linkage disequilibrium might explain the correlated functional status among segregating V segments, but an unknown experimental factor could not be excluded. Because HLA typing was missing for some donors at each locus, association tests included only the typed subset. The presence/absence analyses assumed that sequencing depth was roughly uniform across donors, and that assumption may not be true. Some IMGT-functional V segments, including TRBV6-2 and TRBV6-3, could not be told apart with the 87-base-pair reads, so those segments were excluded. A further reported finding was that TCR beta sequences accurately predicted the HLA-A and HLA-B alleles for most subjects in the first cohort. Because counts were too low, some 17 rarely observed V segments, including chromosome 9 orphons, were left out of the earlier analysis of about 620 of the donors. A later analysis found that most CMV-associated TCR beta chains appeared HLA-restricted, with HLA associations seemingly driven largely by CMV exposure. In an earlier analysis of about 600 of the donors, most TCR beta V segments appeared in productive rearrangements about 87% or about 30% of the time, broadly matching IMGT annotations. It was suggested by the authors that the approach could potentially be generalized to other disease states and immunological phenotypes. A cluster of highly shared sequence variants was judged likely to represent a technical artifact of the sequencing pipeline. This cohort had only TCR beta chains sequenced, and the lack of alpha or paired-chain data limited which features could be detected. CMV serostatus was the only immune exposure information available for the cohort. While some public TCRs were present in many individuals, most TCR sequences turned up only very rarely across donors. Compared with equally common non-associated chains, HLA-associated TCR beta chains in a later analysis were more clonally expanded and had lower generation probabilities. According to a later analysis, TCR association rates differed among HLA loci, with DRB1 alleles showing the most associated TCRs and HLA-C alleles showing the fewest. The study gave a list of over 150 TCR beta chains associated with cytomegalovirus. A later analysis reported that several top co-occurrence clusters appeared linked to parvovirus B19, influenza, CMV and Epstein-Barr virus. Cytomegalovirus status was reported to be diagnosed by the classifier with high specificity and sensitivity in both the original and validation cohorts. At a false discovery rate of 0.05, a later analysis linked about 17,000 TCR beta sequences to specific HLA alleles. A later genetic analysis reported fewer N-insertions in productive TCRs among donors in an Asian-associated ancestry cluster than the roughly 700-donor mean.

The chain links TRBV11-2 with TRBJ2-2; the D gene is perhaps TRBD2, on 6 matching bases. This sequence was found in a man aged 25-45 years in good health and CMV-seronegative. The sequencing sample was made of PBMCs. The encoded CDR3 is CASSLRRDLNTGELFF. At the DNA level, the sequence is TGTGCCAGCAGCTTACGGCGGGATCTAAACACCGGGGAGCTGTTTTTT.